A single sample is the source of the 5 T cell receptor beta chains below, sequenced in a study of blood T cells in healthy people across ages. Using a J-beta primer mix together with a sample-barcoded 5' primer, a second PCR was run for about 7 to 12 cycles. MiXCR, applied by TCRdb to the 5' RACE reads, yields one record per CDR3 protein. The sample holds about 1,400,000 distinct CDR3 sequences, roughly 40% seen once. The sequencing sample was made of blood. The source of these receptors is a young woman in good health.

The chain couples TRBV5-1 to TRBJ1-1, with 8 bases identical to TRBD1. CDR3 length equals 15 residues. The trim removed 0 bases at V and 6 bases at J, leaving 7 bases unmatched. Germline V gene data show CDR1 as SGHRS and CDR2 as YFSETQ. The CDR3 nucleotides read TGCGCCAGCAGCTTGGCCTTAACAGGGGGGGCTGAAGCTTTCTTT. Protein: CASSLALTGGAEAFF.

This clonotype showed up just a few times. The chain combines TRBV20-1 with TRBJ2-3; possible D gene TRBD2, 6 bases. Trimming stripped 4 bases from V and 2 bases from J, with 19 bases between. The CDR3 loop spans 16 amino acids. Germline V gives CDR1 DFQATT, CDR2 SNEGSKA (reference sequence). The CDR3 loop reads CSATTGLAAITDTQYF. The CDR3 DNA sequence: TGCAGTGCTACCACGGGATTAGCGGCGATCACAGATACGCAGTATTTT.

This clonotype was found a few times. The V gene is TRBV24-1, the J gene TRBJ1-1, with a weak D call TRBD1 (6 bases). The CDR3 has 12 amino acids. The germline V gene has CDR1 KGHDR and CDR2 SFDVKD. Trimming removed 5 bases at V and 6 bases at J, with 9 bases between. Here the CDR3 DNA reads TGTGCCACCAGTGTAAACAGGGCTGAAGCTTTCTTT. Amino acids: CATSVNRAEAFF.

This clonotype was detected only a few times. The rearrangement joins TRBV5-1 to TRBJ2-7; 13 positions match TRBD2. J lost 3 bases, V lost 7 bases, and 1 base had no gene match. Germline CDR1 SGHRS, CDR2 YFSETQ. The CDR3 loop spans 13 amino acids. CDR3 nucleotide sequence: TGCGCCAGCGGGACTAGCGGGAACTACGAGCAGTACTTC. As protein: CASGTSGNYEQYF.

Details on this clonotype: Compared with germline, one end of the junction differs, possibly owing to a read error. The rearrangement uses TRBV2 and TRBJ2-1, with TRBD1 as a possible D gene (6 bases). CDR1 is SNHLY and CDR2 is FYNNEI in the germline V gene. The CDR3 has 15 amino acids. The CDR3 sequence: CASSDGGSSYNEQFF. CDR3 nucleotides: TGCGCCAGCAGCGATGGGGGCTCTTCCTACAATGAGCAGTTCTTC.